This T cell receptor (beta chain) was captured in a study of graft-versus-host responses after intestinal transplantation. As for the study in general: Induction with anti-thymocyte globulin, then tacrolimus and steroids for three to four years, was given to all recipients. Whole-study findings and limits: Where graft-donor T cell macrochimerism was present, patients had high graft-versus-host to host-versus-graft clonal ratios in allografts. Ileal or blood samples showed some GvH clones first, and such clones were also found in recipient marrow.

The repertoire was sequenced with immunoSEQ multiplex PCR; TCRdb's copy has only in-frame clones and lacks some. The top ten clones hold roughly 15% of a sample with some 14,000 clones, 30% to 40% of them seen once. V dropped 3 bases and J dropped 0 bases, with 9 bases sitting between them. CDR3 length: 14 residues. Germline-derived CDR1 and CDR2 are LNHDA and SQIVND (reference sequence). Each mixed lymphocyte reaction held 200,000 CFSE-labeled responders and 200,000 irradiated violet-dye-labeled stimulators. Researchers sorted proliferating CFSE-low CD3+CD4+ and CD3+CD8+ responders once the reaction had finished.

The V and J genes are TRBV19 and TRBJ2-7; a possible D gene is TRBD1 (6 bases). The material sequenced was alloreactive CD8+ T cells from a mixed lymphocyte reaction culture, taken before intestinal transplant. The subset: CFSE-low proliferating T cells sorted from approximately 6-day pre-transplant mixed lymphocyte reaction (GvH or HvG direction). The source of this sequence is a human patient who received an intestinal transplant. The CDR3 loop is CASSMTGSSYEQYF. Written as DNA, the CDR3 is TGTGCCAGTAGTATGACAGGTTCCTCCTACGAGCAGTACTTC.